This T cell receptor (beta chain) stems from a study of shared clonotypes between healthy human individuals. General observations from the study: Having only a few donors restricted how much genetic and exposure-history diversity was captured.

With regard to this clone: Its antigen is not identified.

The germline V gene encodes CDR1 SGDLS and CDR2 YYNGEE. The J segment lost 0 bases and the V segment lost 1 base, leaving 1 base of the junction unmatched. The CDR3 spans 15 residues. Sequenced by immunoSEQ multiplex PCR; TCRdb stores in-frame clones only, minus some. This sample has roughly 530,000 clones; almost 97% occur once, and the top ten carry 0.06%. The clonotype comes from a woman under 40 in good health. The chain joins TRBV9 to TRBJ2-3; 8 bases agree with TRBD2. The material sequenced was naive CD4+ T cells sorted from blood. Sample subset: CD45RA+ positively selected. CDR3 region: CASSVSSGSTDTQYF. The CDR3 DNA reads as TGTGCCAGCAGCGTATCTAGCGGGAGCACAGATACGCAGTATTTT.